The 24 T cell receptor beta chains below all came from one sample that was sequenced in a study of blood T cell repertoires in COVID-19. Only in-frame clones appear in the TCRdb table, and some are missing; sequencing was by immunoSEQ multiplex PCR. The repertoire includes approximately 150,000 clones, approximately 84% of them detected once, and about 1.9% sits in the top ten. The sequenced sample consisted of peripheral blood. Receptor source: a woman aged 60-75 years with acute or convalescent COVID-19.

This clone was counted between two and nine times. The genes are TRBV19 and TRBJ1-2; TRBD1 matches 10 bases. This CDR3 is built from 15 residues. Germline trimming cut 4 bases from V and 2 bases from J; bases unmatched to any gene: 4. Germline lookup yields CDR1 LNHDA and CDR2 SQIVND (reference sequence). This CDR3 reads CASSTRQGANYGYTF. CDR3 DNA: TGTGCCAGTAGTACCCGACAGGGGGCCAACTATGGCTACACCTTC.

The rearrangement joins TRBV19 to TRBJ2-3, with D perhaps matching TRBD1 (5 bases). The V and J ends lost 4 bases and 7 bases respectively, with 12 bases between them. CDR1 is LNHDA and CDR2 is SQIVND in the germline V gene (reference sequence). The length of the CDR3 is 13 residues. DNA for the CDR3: TGTGCCAGTAGTACTCGACAGTGGTATACGCAGTATTTT. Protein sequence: CASSTRQWYTQYF.

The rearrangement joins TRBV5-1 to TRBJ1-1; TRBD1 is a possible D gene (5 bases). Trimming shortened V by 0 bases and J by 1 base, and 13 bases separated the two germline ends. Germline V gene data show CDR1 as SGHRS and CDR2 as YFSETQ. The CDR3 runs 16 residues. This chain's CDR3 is CASSLDFVGPNTEAFF. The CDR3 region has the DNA TGCGCCAGCAGCTTGGATTTTGTGGGGCCGAACACTGAAGCTTTCTTT.

The CDR3 DNA follows: TGTGCCAGCAGCCAAGCCGGGGGAGGGTTCGGCGAGCAGTTCTTC. Amino acids: CASSQAGGGFGEQFF. This chain links TRBV3-1 (or the pseudogene TRBV3-2) with TRBJ2-1; 7 bases line up with TRBD2. The V and J ends lost 1 base and 10 bases, in that order; junction bases with no gene match: 10. The CDR3 spans 15 residues. Germline CDR1 LGHDT, CDR2 YNNKEL (reference sequence).

CDR3 in DNA: TGCAGTCCTTCTCCGGGGGAAGGCTACACCTTC. Translating it yields CSPSPGEGYTF. The chain recombines TRBV20-1 with TRBJ1-2, with a possible D match to TRBD1 (5 bases). CDR1 and CDR2 (germline): DFQATT, SNEGSKA (reference sequence). Trimming cost V 8 bases and J 8 bases, with 15 bases left between them. This CDR3 has 11 residues.

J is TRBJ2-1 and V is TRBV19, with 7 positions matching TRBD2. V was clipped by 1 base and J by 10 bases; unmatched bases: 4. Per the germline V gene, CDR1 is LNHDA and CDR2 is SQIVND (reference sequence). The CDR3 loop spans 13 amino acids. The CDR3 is CASSIAPSGEQFF. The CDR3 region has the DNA TGTGCCAGTAGTATAGCCCCTAGCGGAGAGCAGTTCTTC.

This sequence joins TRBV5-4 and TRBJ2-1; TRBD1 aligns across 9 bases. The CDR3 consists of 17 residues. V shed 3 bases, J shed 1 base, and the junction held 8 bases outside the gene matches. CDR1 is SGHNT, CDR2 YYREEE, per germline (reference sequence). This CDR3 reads CASSWTTGTGSYNEQFF. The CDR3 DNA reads TGTGCCAGCAGCTGGACCACCGGGACAGGGTCCTACAATGAGCAGTTCTTC.

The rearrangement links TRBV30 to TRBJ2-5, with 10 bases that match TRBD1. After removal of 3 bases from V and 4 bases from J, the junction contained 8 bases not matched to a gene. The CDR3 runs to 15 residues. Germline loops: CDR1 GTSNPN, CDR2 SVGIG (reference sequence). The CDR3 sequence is CAWSYPDRGRETQYF. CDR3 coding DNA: TGTGCCTGGAGCTACCCCGACAGGGGGCGAGAGACCCAGTACTTC.

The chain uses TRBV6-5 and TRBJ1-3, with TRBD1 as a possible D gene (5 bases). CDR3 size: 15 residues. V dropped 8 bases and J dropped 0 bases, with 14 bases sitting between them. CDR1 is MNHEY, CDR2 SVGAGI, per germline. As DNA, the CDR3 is TGTGCCAGCCGGACGGAGGGGCGCTCTGGAAACACCATATATTTT. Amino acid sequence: CASRTEGRSGNTIYF.

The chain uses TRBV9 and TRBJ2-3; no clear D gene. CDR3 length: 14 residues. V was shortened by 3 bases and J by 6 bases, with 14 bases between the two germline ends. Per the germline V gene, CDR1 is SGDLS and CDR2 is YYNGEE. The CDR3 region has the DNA TGTGCCAGCAGCGGACAACACAGCTTGGATACGCAGTATTTT. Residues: CASSGQHSLDTQYF.

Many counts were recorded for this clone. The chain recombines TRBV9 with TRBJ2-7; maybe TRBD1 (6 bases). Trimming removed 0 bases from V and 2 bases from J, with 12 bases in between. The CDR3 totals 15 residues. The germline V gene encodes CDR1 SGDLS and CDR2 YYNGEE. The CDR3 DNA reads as TGTGCCAGCAGCGTAGAAGGGGGATCCACCTACGAGCAGTACTTC. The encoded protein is CASSVEGGSTYEQYF.

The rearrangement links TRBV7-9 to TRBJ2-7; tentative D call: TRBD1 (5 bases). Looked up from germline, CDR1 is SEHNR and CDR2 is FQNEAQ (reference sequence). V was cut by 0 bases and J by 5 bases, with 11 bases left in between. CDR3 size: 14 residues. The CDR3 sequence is CASSLAGRTHEQYF. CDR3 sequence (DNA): TGTGCCAGCAGCTTAGCGGGCAGGACACACGAGCAGTACTTC.

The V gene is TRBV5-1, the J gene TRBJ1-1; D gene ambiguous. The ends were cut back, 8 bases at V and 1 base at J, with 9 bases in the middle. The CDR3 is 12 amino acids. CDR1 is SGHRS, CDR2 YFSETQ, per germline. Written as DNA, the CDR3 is TGCGCCAGTGGGGAGAGGAACACTGAAGCTTTCTTT. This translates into CASGERNTEAFF. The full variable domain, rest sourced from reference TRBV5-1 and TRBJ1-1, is KAGVTQTPRYLIKTRGQQVTLSCSPISGHRSVSWYQQTPGQGLQFLFEYFSETQRNKGNFPGRFSGRQFSNSRSEMNVSTLELGDSALYLCASGERNTEAFFGQGTRLTVV.

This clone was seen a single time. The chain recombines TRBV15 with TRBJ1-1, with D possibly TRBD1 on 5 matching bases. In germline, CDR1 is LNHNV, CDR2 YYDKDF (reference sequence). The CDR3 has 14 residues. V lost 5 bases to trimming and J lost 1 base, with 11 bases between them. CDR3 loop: CATSLRRGNTEAFF. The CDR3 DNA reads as TGTGCCACCAGCCTTCGGAGGGGGAACACTGAAGCTTTCTTT.

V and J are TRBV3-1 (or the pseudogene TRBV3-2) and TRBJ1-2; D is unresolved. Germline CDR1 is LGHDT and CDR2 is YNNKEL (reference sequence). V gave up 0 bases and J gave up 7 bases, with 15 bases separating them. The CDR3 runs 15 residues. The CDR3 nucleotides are TGTGCCAGCAGCCAAGATAGAGCTTCAAGGAGTGGCTACACCTTC. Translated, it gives CASSQDRASRSGYTF.

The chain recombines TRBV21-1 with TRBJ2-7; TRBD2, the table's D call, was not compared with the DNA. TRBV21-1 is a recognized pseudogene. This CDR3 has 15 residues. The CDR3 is CASSKDRGRLYEQYF. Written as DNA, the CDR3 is TGTGCCAGCAGCAAAGATCGCGGGAGACTCTACGAGCAGTACTTC.

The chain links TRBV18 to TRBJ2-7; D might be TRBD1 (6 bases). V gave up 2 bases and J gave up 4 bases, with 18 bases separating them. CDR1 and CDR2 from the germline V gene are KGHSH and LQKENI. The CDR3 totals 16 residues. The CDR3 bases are TGTGCCAGCTCACCAAGGGCGGACAGTGGGTTTTACGAGCAGTACTTC. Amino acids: CASSPRADSGFYEQYF.

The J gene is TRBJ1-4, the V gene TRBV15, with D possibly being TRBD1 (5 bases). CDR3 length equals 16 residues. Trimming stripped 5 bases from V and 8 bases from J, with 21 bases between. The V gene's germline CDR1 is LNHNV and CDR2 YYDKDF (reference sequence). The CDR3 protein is CATSFPFGRGGEKLFF. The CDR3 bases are TGTGCCACCAGCTTTCCCTTTGGTAGGGGAGGGGAAAAACTGTTTTTT.

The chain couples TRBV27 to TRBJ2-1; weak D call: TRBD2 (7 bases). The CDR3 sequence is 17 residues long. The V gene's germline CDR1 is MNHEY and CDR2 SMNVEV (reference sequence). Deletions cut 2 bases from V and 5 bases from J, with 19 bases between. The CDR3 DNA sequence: TGTGCCAGCAGTTTAAGGGAACGGGCGGGGGCCGACAATGAGCAGTTCTTC. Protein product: CASSLRERAGADNEQFF.

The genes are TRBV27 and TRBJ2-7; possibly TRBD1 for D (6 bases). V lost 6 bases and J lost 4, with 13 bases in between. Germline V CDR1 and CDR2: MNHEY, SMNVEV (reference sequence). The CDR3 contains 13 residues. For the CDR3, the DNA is TGTGCCAGCAGCCCGGGACACCCGTACGAGCAGTACTTC. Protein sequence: CASSPGHPYEQYF.

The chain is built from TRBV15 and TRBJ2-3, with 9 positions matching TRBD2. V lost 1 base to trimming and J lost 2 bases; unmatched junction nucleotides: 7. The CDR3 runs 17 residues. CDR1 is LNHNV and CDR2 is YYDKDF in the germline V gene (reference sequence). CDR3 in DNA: TGTGCCACCAGCAGAGGGGTGACTAGCGGTTCCACAGATACGCAGTATTTT. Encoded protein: CATSRGVTSGSTDTQYF.

DNA for the CDR3: TGTGCCAGCAGTTTACGCGACCTAAAAAAACCGAAGGGGGCGATGATAAGGCCCTACGAGCAGTACTTC. Encoded protein: CASSLRDLKKPKGAMIRPYEQYF. The chain couples TRBV27 to TRBJ2-7; 7 bases line up with TRBD1. CDR3 length: 23 residues. V was pared by 2 bases and J by 2 bases, with 30 bases of the junction left unmatched. CDR1 and CDR2 (germline): MNHEY, SMNVEV (reference sequence).

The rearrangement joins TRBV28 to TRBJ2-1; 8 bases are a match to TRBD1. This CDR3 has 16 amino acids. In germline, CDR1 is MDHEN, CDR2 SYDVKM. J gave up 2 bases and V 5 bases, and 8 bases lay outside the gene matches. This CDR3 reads CASSHRGTGPYNEQFF. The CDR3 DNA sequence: TGTGCCAGCAGTCACCGGGGGACAGGACCCTACAATGAGCAGTTCTTC.

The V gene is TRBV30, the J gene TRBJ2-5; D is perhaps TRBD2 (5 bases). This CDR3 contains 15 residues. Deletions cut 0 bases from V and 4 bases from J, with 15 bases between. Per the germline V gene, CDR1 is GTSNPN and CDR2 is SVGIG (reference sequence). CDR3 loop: CAWSVNGKIRETQYF. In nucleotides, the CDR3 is TGTGCCTGGAGTGTAAACGGGAAGATCAGAGAGACCCAGTACTTC.